The 5 T cell receptor beta chains presented below share a single source sample, sequenced in a study of PD-1 blockade in classical Hodgkin lymphoma. Regarding time point: newly diagnosed, previously untreated cHL patient sample. Profiling relied on immunoSEQ multiplex PCR, and the TCRdb table lists in-frame clones only, not all of them. The table records roughly 32,000 clones, 94% of them present only once. Sequences were obtained from peripheral blood mononuclear cells (PBMCs). All receptors derive from a human donor with classical Hodgkin lymphoma.

The chain combines TRBV30 with TRBJ1-2; D is ambiguous. The CDR3 totals 13 residues. CDR1 and CDR2 (germline): GTSNPN, SVGIG (reference sequence). V was pared by 2 bases and J by 1 base, with 8 bases between. CDR3 sequence (DNA): TGTGCCTGGAGTCTCCCCTTTAACTATGGCTACACCTTC. This gives the protein CAWSLPFNYGYTF.

The chain couples TRBV7-8 to TRBJ1-1, with D tentatively TRBD1 (6 bases). Germline V gene lookup returns CDR1 SGHVS and CDR2 FQNEAQ. Trimming cost V 4 bases and J 0 bases, with 12 bases left between them. The CDR3 covers 15 residues. CDR3 in amino acids: CASSSGTNLNTEAFF. CDR3 bases: TGTGCCAGCAGCTCTGGGACAAACTTGAACACTGAAGCTTTCTTT.

In this sample, this clone turned up once. The chain has TRBV5-8 and TRBJ2-1; TRBD2 aligns across 7 bases. Germline V gene sequence: CDR1 SGHTS, CDR2 YDEGEE. V dropped 0 bases and J dropped 1; count of bases not matched to a gene: 1. There are 15 residues in the CDR3. CDR3 protein: CASSLGEGSYNEQFF. Here the CDR3 DNA reads TGTGCCAGCAGCTTGGGGGAGGGGTCCTACAATGAGCAGTTCTTC.

This chain uses TRBV6-1 with TRBJ1-1, with a possible D match to TRBD1 (5 bases). CDR3 length equals 15 residues. V lost 4 bases, J lost 3 bases, and 15 bases lay in between. The germline V gene has CDR1 MNHNS and CDR2 SASEGT. The CDR3 nucleotides are TGTGCCAGCAGTGTGGGGGTACTTATGGACACTGAAGCTTTCTTT. This encodes CASSVGVLMDTEAFF.

V and J are TRBV6-1 and TRBJ1-3; 7 positions agree with TRBD1. The CDR3 runs to 14 residues. Per the germline V gene, CDR1 is MNHNS and CDR2 is SASEGT. V dropped 3 bases and J dropped 2; count of bases not matched to a gene: 1. This CDR3 reads CASSEGQTGNTIYF. The CDR3 DNA sequence: TGTGCCAGCAGTGAGGGACAGACTGGAAACACCATATATTTT.